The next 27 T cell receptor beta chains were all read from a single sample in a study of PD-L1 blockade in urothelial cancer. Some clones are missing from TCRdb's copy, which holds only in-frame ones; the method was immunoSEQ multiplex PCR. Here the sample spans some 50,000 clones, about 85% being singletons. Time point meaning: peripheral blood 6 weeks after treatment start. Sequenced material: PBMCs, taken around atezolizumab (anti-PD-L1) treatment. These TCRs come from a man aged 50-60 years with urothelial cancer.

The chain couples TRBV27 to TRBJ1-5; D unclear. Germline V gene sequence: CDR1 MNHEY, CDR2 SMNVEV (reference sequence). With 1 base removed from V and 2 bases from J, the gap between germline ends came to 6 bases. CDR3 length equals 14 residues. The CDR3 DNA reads TGTGCCAGCAGTTTATTCGGGGGCAATCAGCCCCAGCATTTT. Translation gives CASSLFGGNQPQHF.

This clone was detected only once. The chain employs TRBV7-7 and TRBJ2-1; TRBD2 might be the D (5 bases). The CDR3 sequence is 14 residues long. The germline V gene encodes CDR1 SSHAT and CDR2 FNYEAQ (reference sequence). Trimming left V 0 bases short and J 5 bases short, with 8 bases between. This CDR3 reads CASSLAGSNNEQFF. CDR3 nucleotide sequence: TGTGCCAGCAGCTTAGCAGGGAGTAACAATGAGCAGTTCTTC.

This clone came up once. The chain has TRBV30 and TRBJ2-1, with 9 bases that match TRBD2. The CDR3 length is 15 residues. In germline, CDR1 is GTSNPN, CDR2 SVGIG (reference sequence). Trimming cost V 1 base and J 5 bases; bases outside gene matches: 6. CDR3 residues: CAWSAGTSRNNEQFF. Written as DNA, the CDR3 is TGTGCCTGGAGTGCCGGGACTAGCAGAAACAATGAGCAGTTCTTC.

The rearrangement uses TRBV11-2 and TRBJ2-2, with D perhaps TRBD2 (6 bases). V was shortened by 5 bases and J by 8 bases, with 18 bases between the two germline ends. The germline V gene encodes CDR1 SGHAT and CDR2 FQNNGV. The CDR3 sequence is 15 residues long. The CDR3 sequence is CASSPNRLVWGELFF. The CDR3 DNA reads TGTGCCAGCAGCCCGAATCGACTAGTCTGGGGGGAGCTGTTTTTT.

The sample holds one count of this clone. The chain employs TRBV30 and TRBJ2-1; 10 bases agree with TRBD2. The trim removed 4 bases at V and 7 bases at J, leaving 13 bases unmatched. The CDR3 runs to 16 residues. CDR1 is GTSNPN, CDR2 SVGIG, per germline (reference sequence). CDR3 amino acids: CAWTNPGLAGVNEQFF. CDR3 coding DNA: TGTGCCTGGACCAACCCGGGGCTAGCGGGAGTTAATGAGCAGTTCTTC.

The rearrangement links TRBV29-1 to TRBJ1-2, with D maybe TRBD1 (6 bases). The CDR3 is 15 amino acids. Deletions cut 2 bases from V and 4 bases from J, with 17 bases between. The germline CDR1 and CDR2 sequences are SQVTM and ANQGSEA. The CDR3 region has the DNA TGCAGCGTTGAACTAGCGGGGGGGACACTCTATGGCTACACCTTC. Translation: CSVELAGGTLYGYTF.

The DNA for the CDR3 is TGTGCCATCAGTATCATCCGGGTTGAAAACACTGAAGCTTTCTTT. Translated: CAISIIRVENTEAFF. The V and J genes are TRBV10-3 and TRBJ1-1; D remains unclear. The V gene's germline CDR1 is ENHRY and CDR2 SYGVKD. The CDR3 is 15 residues long. Trimming pared 5 bases from V and 2 bases from J, leaving 15 bases between.

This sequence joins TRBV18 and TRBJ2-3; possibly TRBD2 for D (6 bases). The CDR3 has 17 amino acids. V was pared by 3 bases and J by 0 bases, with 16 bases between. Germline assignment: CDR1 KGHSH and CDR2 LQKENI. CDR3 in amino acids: CASSPLGGEISTDTQYF. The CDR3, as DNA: TGTGCCAGCTCACCGTTGGGGGGAGAGATTAGCACAGATACGCAGTATTTT.

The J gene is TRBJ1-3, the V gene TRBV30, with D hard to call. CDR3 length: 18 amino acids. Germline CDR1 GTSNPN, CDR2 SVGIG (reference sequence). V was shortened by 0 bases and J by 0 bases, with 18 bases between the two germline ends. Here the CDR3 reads CAWSVAMVSPISGNTIYF. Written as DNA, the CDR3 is TGTGCCTGGAGTGTAGCCATGGTGTCCCCGATCTCTGGAAACACCATATATTTT.

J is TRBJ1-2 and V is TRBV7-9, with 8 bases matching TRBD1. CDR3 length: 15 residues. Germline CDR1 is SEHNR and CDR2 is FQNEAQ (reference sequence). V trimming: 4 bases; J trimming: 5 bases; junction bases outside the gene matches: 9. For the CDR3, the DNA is TGTGCCAGCAGCTCGACCGGGACAGGATTATATGGCTACACCTTC. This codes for CASSSTGTGLYGYTF.

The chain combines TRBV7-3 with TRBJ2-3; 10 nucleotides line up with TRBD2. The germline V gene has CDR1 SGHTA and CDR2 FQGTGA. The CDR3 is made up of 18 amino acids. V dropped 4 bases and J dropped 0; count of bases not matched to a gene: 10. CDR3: CASSYSSGGRPSTDTQYF. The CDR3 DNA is TGTGCCAGCAGCTATTCTAGCGGGGGCCGACCTAGCACAGATACGCAGTATTTT.

The DNA for the CDR3 is TGTGCCAGCAGCTCCTGGGAGGGGACGAACACCGGGGAGCTGTTTTTT. Amino acid sequence: CASSSWEGTNTGELFF. The chain uses TRBV5-4 and TRBJ2-2, with TRBD2 identical over 7 bases. J lost 0 bases, V lost 3 bases, and 5 bases had no gene match. This CDR3 has 16 residues. Per germline, CDR1 SGHNT and CDR2 YYREEE (reference sequence).

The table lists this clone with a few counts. The CDR3 loop is CATSRDLQGQPQHF. In DNA, the CDR3 is TGTGCCACCAGCAGAGATCTGCAGGGACAGCCCCAGCATTTT. The chain carries TRBV15 and TRBJ1-5, with D possibly being TRBD1 (5 bases). The germline V gene has CDR1 LNHNV and CDR2 YYDKDF (reference sequence). CDR3 length equals 14 residues. The V end was cut by 0 bases, the J end by 7 bases, with 10 bases between.

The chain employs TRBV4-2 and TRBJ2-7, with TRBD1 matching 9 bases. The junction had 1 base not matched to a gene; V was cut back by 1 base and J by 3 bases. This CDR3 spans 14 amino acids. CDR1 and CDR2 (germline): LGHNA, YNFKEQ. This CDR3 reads CASSQGQGDYEQYF. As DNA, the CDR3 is TGTGCCAGCAGCCAAGGACAGGGGGACTACGAGCAGTACTTC.

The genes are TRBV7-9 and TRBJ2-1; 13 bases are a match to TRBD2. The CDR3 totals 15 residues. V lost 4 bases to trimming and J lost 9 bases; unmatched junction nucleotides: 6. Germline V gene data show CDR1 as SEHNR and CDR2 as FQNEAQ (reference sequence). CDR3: CASSSGLAGRVEQFF. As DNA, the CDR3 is TGTGCCAGCAGCTCGGGACTAGCGGGAAGGGTTGAGCAGTTCTTC.

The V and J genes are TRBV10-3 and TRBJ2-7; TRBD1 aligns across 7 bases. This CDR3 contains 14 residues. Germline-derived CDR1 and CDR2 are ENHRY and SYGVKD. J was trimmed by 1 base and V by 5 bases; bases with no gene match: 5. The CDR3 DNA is TGTGCCATCAGTTCCGGGACAGATTCCTACGAGCAGTACTTC. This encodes CAISSGTDSYEQYF.

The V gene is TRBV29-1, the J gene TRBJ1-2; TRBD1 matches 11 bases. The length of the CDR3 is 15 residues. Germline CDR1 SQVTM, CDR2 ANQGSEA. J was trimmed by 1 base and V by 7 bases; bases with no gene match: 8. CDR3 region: CSAQGGTGGNYGYTF. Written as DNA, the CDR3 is TGCAGCGCACAGGGCGGGACAGGGGGTAACTATGGCTACACCTTC.

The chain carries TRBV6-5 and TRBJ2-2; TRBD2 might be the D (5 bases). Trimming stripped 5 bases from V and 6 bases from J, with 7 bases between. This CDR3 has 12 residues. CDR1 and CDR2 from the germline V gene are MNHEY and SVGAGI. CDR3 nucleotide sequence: TGTGCCAGCAGTAAACTAGCCGGGGAGCTGTTTTTT. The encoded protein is CASSKLAGELFF.

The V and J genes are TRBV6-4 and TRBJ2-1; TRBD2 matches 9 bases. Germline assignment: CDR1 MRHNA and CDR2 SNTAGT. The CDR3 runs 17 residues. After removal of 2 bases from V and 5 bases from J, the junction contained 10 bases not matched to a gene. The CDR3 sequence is CASSDELGLATHNEQFF. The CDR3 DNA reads TGTGCCAGCAGTGACGAGTTGGGACTAGCAACCCACAATGAGCAGTTCTTC.

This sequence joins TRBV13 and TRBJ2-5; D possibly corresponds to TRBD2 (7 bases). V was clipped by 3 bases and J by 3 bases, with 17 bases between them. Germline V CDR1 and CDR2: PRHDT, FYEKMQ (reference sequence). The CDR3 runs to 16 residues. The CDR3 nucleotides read TGTGCCAGCAGCTTGAGGGGGGGCCCATCAGAAGAGACCCAGTACTTC. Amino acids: CASSLRGGPSEETQYF. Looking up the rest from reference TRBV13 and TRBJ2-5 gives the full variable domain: AAGVIQSPRHLIKEKRETATLKCYPIPRHDTVYWYQQGPGQDPQFLISFYEKMQSDKGSIPDRFSAQQFSDYHSELNMSSLELGDSALYFCASSLRGGPSEETQYFGPGTRLLVL.

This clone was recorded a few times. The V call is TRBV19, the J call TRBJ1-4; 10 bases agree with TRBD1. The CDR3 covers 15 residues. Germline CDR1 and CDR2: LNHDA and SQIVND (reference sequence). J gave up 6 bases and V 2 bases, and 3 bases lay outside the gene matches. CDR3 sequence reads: CASSIRQGADEKLFF. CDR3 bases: TGTGCCAGTAGTATACGACAGGGGGCGGATGAAAAACTGTTTTTT. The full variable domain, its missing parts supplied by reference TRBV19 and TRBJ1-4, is DGGITQSPKYLFRKEGQNVTLSCEQNLNHDAMYWYRQDPGQGLRLIYYSQIVNDFQKGDIAEGYSVSREKKESFPLTVTSAQKNPTAFYLCASSIRQGADEKLFFGSGTQLSVL.

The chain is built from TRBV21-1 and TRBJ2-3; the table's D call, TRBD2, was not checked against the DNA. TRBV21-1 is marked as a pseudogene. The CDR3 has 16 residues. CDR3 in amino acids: CASTNPRVAGEDTQYF. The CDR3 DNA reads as TGTGCCAGCACTAACCCCCGTGTAGCGGGGGAAGATACGCAGTATTTT.

The CDR3 DNA is TGTGCCAGCAGAATGAAGGCCGTCGGGGGCACTGAAGCTTTCTTT. Its protein product is CASRMKAVGGTEAFF. The V call is TRBV6-6, the J call TRBJ1-1; maybe TRBD1 (5 bases). Germline V gene data show CDR1 as MNHNY and CDR2 as SVGAGI (reference sequence). Trimming left V 6 bases short and J 4 bases short, with 18 bases between. The CDR3 runs 15 residues.

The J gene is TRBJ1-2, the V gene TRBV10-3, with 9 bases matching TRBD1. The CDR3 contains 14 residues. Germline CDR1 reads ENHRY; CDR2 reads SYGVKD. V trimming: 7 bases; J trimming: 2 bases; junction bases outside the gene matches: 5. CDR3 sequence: CAITQGTGNYGYTF. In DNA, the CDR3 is TGTGCCATCACCCAAGGGACAGGGAACTATGGCTACACCTTC.

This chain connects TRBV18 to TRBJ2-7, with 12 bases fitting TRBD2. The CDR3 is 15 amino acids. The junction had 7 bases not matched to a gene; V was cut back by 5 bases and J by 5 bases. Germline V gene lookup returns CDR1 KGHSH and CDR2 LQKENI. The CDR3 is CASSTTSGRLHEQYF. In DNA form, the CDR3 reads TGTGCCAGCTCAACGACTAGCGGGAGACTCCACGAGCAGTACTTC.

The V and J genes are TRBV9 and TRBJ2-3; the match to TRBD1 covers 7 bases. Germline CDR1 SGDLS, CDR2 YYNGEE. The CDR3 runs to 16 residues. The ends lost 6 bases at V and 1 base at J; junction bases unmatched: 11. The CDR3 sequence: CASNGRGTGGTDTQYF. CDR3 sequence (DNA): TGTGCCAGCAACGGCAGGGGAACAGGGGGCACAGATACGCAGTATTTT.

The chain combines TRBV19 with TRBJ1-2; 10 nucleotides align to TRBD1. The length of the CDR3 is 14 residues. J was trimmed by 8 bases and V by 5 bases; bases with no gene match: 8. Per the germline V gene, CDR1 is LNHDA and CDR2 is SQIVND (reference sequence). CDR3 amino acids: CASSSPGQGTGYTF. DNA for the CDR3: TGTGCCAGTAGTTCACCGGGACAGGGGACCGGCTACACCTTC.